These T cell receptor beta chains were read from a single sample in a study of blood T cell repertoires in COVID-19. Measured with immunoSEQ multiplex PCR; TCRdb has only the in-frame clones, and not every one. This sample has about 150,000 clones, with around nine tenths found just once. The specimen was peripheral blood. Every receptor here comes from a woman aged 80 or over with COVID-19, enrolled during active disease. The conserved cysteine and the conserved F or W are not part of the CDR3 here.

j_call v_call cdr3_aa
TRBJ2-7 TRBV5-1 ASSLGAERGEQY
TRBJ1-1 TRBV28 ASSLRGRLEAF
TRBJ2-2 TRBV6-5 ASSLEEITGELF
TRBJ2-1 TRBV14 ASSQDRKRAGGQDNEQF
TRBJ2-1 TRBV5-1 ASSPTGGSYNEQF
TRBJ2-2 TRBV28 ASSQISLGIGNLRGGATGELF
TRBJ2-1 TRBV5-5 ASSLDLRETYNEQF
TRBJ2-6 TRBV7-2 ASRLAGGSFAGANVLT
TRBJ2-2 TRBV28 ASSPDRGLTGELF
TRBJ2-3 TRBV5-4 ASSLSGRKDTQY
TRBJ2-7 TRBV5-1 ASSAELSYEQY
TRBJ2-1 TRBV19 ATRGRDSYNEQF
TRBJ1-2 TRBV9 ASSAGQWGGYT